The 27 T cell receptor beta chains listed next were all sequenced from one sample in a study of T cell changes during pregnancy in multiple sclerosis. Data came from immunoSEQ multiplex PCR; TCRdb stores just in-frame clones and leaves some out. The sample includes roughly 93,000 clones, 85% to 95% of them seen just once. The sample was peripheral blood, taken in the first trimester of pregnancy. The receptors originated from a female donor in good health, enrolled as a control in a pregnancy study.

The genes are TRBV7-8 and TRBJ2-7, with a possible D match to TRBD2 (5 bases). The CDR3 consists of 15 residues. From germline, CDR1 is SGHVS and CDR2 FQNEAQ. V was shortened by 1 base and J by 0 bases, with 10 bases between the two germline ends. This CDR3 reads CASSLETGISYEQYF. CDR3 nucleotide sequence: TGTGCCAGCAGCTTAGAGACCGGGATCTCCTACGAGCAGTACTTC.

The J gene is TRBJ1-4, the V gene TRBV7-2; D may be TRBD1 (5 bases). Germline loops: CDR1 SGHTA, CDR2 FQGNSA. The CDR3 has 15 amino acids. V lost 6 bases and J 4 bases, leaving 15 bases between the germline ends. The CDR3 sequence is CASRTTGTLNEKLFF. The DNA for the CDR3 is TGTGCCAGCAGAACCACCGGGACTCTTAATGAAAAACTGTTTTTT.

The gene calls are TRBV7-9 and TRBJ1-6; no clear D. Trimming removed 5 bases at V and 10 bases at J, with 15 bases between. The germline gives CDR1 SEHNR, CDR2 FQNEAQ (reference sequence). The CDR3 contains 14 residues. The CDR3 protein is CASSRGQSVSPLHF. Written as DNA, the CDR3 is TGTGCCAGCAGCCGCGGCCAGTCGGTATCACCCCTCCACTTT.

The J gene is TRBJ1-4, the V gene TRBV6-5; 9 bases agree with TRBD1. Trimming cost V 5 bases and J 6 bases; bases outside gene matches: 7. The CDR3 contains 15 residues. The germline CDR1 and CDR2 sequences are MNHEY and SVGAGI. The CDR3 DNA is TGTGCCAGCAGTGGCACAGGGGGCGCCTATGAAAAACTGTTTTTT. Its protein is CASSGTGGAYEKLFF.

The rearrangement links TRBV13 to TRBJ2-1; TRBD1 aligns across 10 bases. Trimming at V came to 5 bases and at J to 10 bases, leaving 11 bases not matched to a gene. The CDR3 sequence is 15 residues long. Germline V lookup: CDR1 PRHDT, CDR2 FYEKMQ (reference sequence). CDR3 nucleotides: TGTGCCAGCAGCAATCCGGGACAGGGGCGCCAGGAGCAGTTCTTC. It codes for CASSNPGQGRQEQFF.

The chain joins TRBV9 to TRBJ1-1; the D gene is possibly TRBD1 (5 bases). The CDR3 spans 14 residues. Germline CDR1 is SGDLS and CDR2 is YYNGEE. V was shortened by 0 bases and J by 5 bases, with 11 bases between the two germline ends. CDR3 sequence reads: CASSVDGGGTEAFF. For the CDR3, the DNA is TGTGCCAGCAGCGTAGACGGGGGAGGGACTGAAGCTTTCTTT.

This chain uses TRBV6-5 with TRBJ1-1; D unclear. The CDR3 has 15 residues. V was shortened by 4 bases and J by 1 base, with 13 bases between the two germline ends. The germline gives CDR1 MNHEY, CDR2 SVGAGI. For the CDR3, the DNA is TGTGCCAGCAGTTTGGAGGAGGGATCGAACACTGAAGCTTTCTTT. It specifies CASSLEEGSNTEAFF.

The chain has TRBV4-3 and TRBJ2-7, with 11 bases identical to TRBD1. The CDR3 is made up of 14 amino acids. Germline CDR1 reads LGHNA; CDR2 reads YSLEER. Trimming cost V 4 bases and J 4 bases; bases outside gene matches: 3. Here the CDR3 reads CASSLWDRGYEQYF. The DNA of the CDR3 is TGCGCCAGCAGCCTGTGGGACAGGGGGTACGAGCAGTACTTC.

V is TRBV7-9 and J is TRBJ1-6; 9 bases align to TRBD1. Germline values: CDR1 SEHNR, CDR2 FQNEAQ (reference sequence). The trim removed 2 bases at V and 5 bases at J, leaving 4 bases unmatched. The CDR3 contains 16 residues. The CDR3, as DNA: TGTGCCAGCAGCTTAAGGACAGGGGCAAATAATTCACCCCTCCACTTT. This encodes CASSLRTGANNSPLHF.

The V call is TRBV19, the J call TRBJ2-3, with 10 bases identical to TRBD2. The CDR3 spans 14 residues. The trim removed 7 bases at V and 5 bases at J, leaving 6 bases unmatched. Germline CDR1 LNHDA, CDR2 SQIVND (reference sequence). The DNA of the CDR3 is TGTGCCAGTATTAGCGGGGGGCTTGGAGATACGCAGTATTTT. It specifies CASISGGLGDTQYF.

The genes are TRBV4-3 and TRBJ2-5; TRBD1 matches at 9 bases. CDR3 length: 14 amino acids. The V gene end was trimmed by 5 bases and the J gene end by 5 bases; junction bases not matched to a gene: 6. CDR1 is LGHNA and CDR2 is YSLEER in the germline V gene. CDR3 DNA sequence: TGCGCCAGCAGCGAGGACAGGGGAAGGGAGACCCAGTACTTC. This gives the protein CASSEDRGRETQYF.

This sequence joins TRBV5-4 and TRBJ2-5; a possible D gene is TRBD2 (6 bases). Germline CDR1 reads SGHNT; CDR2 reads YYREEE (reference sequence). V lost 0 bases, J lost 1 base, and 13 bases lay in between. The CDR3 sequence is 16 residues long. The CDR3 here is CASSLARGGTQETQYF. The CDR3 bases are TGTGCCAGCAGCTTGGCCCGTGGAGGGACCCAAGAGACCCAGTACTTC.

The chain combines TRBV9 with TRBJ1-2; 12 bases are a match to TRBD1. Germline assignment: CDR1 SGDLS and CDR2 YYNGEE. The CDR3 runs to 18 residues. V lost 3 bases and J lost 7; bases outside the gene matches: 16. The CDR3 DNA is TGTGCCAGCAGCGAGGCACAGGGACAGGGGGCGCCGGGGGGTGGCTACACCTTC. Protein: CASSEAQGQGAPGGGYTF. Variable domain in full (rest from reference TRBV9 and TRBJ1-2): DSGVTQTPKHLITATGQRVTLRCSPRSGDLSVYWYQQSLDQGLQFLIQYYNGEERAKGNILERFSAQQFPDLHSELNLSSLELGDSALYFCASSEAQGQGAPGGGYTFGSGTRLTVV.

The V call is TRBV29-1, the J call TRBJ2-1; tentatively, D is TRBD2 (7 bases). The V end was cut by 3 bases, the J end by 0 bases, with 15 bases between. The CDR3 loop spans 16 amino acids. Germline loops: CDR1 SQVTM, CDR2 ANQGSEA. The CDR3 protein is CSVDNVAGASYNEQFF. For the CDR3, the DNA is TGCAGCGTTGATAACGTGGCGGGGGCCTCCTACAATGAGCAGTTCTTC.

The chain recombines TRBV18 with TRBJ1-1; D may be TRBD1 (6 bases). The V gene's germline CDR1 is KGHSH and CDR2 LQKENI. The CDR3 runs to 16 residues. V lost 5 bases, J lost 5 bases, and 21 bases lay in between. CDR3 coding DNA: TGTGCCAGCTCAAAGATTTACACCGACAGGCGAACTGAAGCTTTCTTT. It is translated as CASSKIYTDRRTEAFF.

The V gene is TRBV5-1, the J gene TRBJ2-3; tentatively, D is TRBD1 (6 bases). CDR1 and CDR2 from the germline V gene are SGHRS and YFSETQ. This CDR3 region has 16 residues. V lost 0 bases, J lost 1 base, and 12 bases lay in between. The CDR3 nucleotides read TGCGCCAGCAGCTTGGCCGACAGGACAGGCACAGATACGCAGTATTTT. The encoded protein is CASSLADRTGTDTQYF. The full variable domain, completed using reference TRBV5-1 and TRBJ2-3, is KAGVTQTPRYLIKTRGQQVTLSCSPISGHRSVSWYQQTPGQGLQFLFEYFSETQRNKGNFPGRFSGRQFSNSRSEMNVSTLELGDSALYLCASSLADRTGTDTQYFGPGTRLTVL.

The genes are TRBV7-2 and TRBJ1-2; D is possibly TRBD1 (6 bases). Germline V CDR1 and CDR2: SGHTA, FQGNSA. The CDR3 totals 11 residues. V was trimmed by 3 bases and J by 8 bases, leaving 7 bases between them. The CDR3 loop reads CASSFTGGYTF. CDR3 bases: TGTGCCAGCAGCTTTACAGGGGGCTACACCTTC.

This sequence joins TRBV19 and TRBJ1-4, with a weak D call TRBD1 (5 bases). CDR3 length: 14 amino acids. In germline, CDR1 is LNHDA, CDR2 SQIVND (reference sequence). With 4 bases removed from V and 8 bases from J, the gap between germline ends came to 14 bases. This CDR3 reads CASSTGWLSEKLFF. CDR3 DNA sequence: TGTGCCAGTAGTACAGGGTGGTTGAGCGAAAAACTGTTTTTT.

The rearrangement joins TRBV5-4 to TRBJ2-5; 9 positions agree with TRBD2. CDR1 is SGHNT and CDR2 is YYREEE in the germline V gene (reference sequence). J was trimmed by 2 bases and V by 1 base; bases with no gene match: 3. This CDR3 contains 15 residues. In nucleotides, the CDR3 is TGTGCCAGCAGCTTGAGCGGGGGGTTACAAGAGACCCAGTACTTC. Translation gives CASSLSGGLQETQYF. The full variable domain, completed using reference TRBV5-4 and TRBJ2-5, is ETGVTQSPTHLIKTRGQQVTLRCSSQSGHNTVSWYQQALGQGPQFIFQYYREEENGRGNFPPRFSGLQFPNYSSELNVNALELDDSALYLCASSLSGGLQETQYFGPGTRLLVL.

Concerning this clone itself: This sample also contains other DNA sequences that code for the same CDR3. CDR3 coding DNA: TGTGCCAGCAGCTCCCGTGGAGGGCGGGAGATCGGCTACACCTTC. Translating gives CASSSRGGREIGYTF. This chain joins TRBV11-1 and TRBJ1-2; D uncertain. V was cut by 4 bases and J by 8 bases, with 20 bases left in between. This CDR3 comprises 15 residues. CDR1 SGHAT and CDR2 FQDESV come from the germline V gene (reference sequence). Full variable domain (outside the CDR3, taken from reference TRBV11-1 and TRBJ1-2): EAEVAQSPRYKITEKSQAVAFWCDPISGHATLYWYRQILGQGPELLVQFQDESVVDDSQLPKDRFSAERLKGVDSTLKIQPAELGDSAMYLCASSSRGGREIGYTFGSGTRLTVV.

This sequence joins TRBV4-1 and TRBJ2-1; TRBD2 matches at 8 bases. In germline, CDR1 is MGHRA, CDR2 YSYEKL. CDR3 length: 16 amino acids. J gave up 6 bases and V 0 bases, and 7 bases lay outside the gene matches. The CDR3 loop reads CASSQDGRGGLNEQFF. The CDR3 coding sequence is TGCGCCAGCAGCCAAGATGGACGGGGGGGTCTCAATGAGCAGTTCTTC.

This chain connects TRBV19 to TRBJ1-3; D gene uncertain. The CDR3 sequence is 12 residues long. Germline CDR1 is LNHDA and CDR2 is SQIVND (reference sequence). Trimming cost V 6 bases and J 2 bases, with 5 bases left between them. The DNA of the CDR3 is TGTGCCAGTAGATATCCTGGAAACACCATATATTTT. Protein product: CASRYPGNTIYF.

This clone was seen a single time. This chain joins TRBV6-6 and TRBJ1-3, with 11 bases that match TRBD1. V trimming: 6 bases; J trimming: 0 bases; junction bases outside the gene matches: 4. There are 16 residues in the CDR3. CDR1 and CDR2 (germline): MNHNY, SVGAGI (reference sequence). As DNA, the CDR3 is TGTGCCAGCAGGGGACAGGGGGGCTCCTCTGGAAACACCATATATTTT. It encodes CASRGQGGSSGNTIYF.

This CDR3 is CASSGQAGGTGNTIYF. CDR3 DNA sequence: TGTGCCAGCAGCGGACAAGCCGGGGGTACGGGAAACACCATATATTTT. The gene calls are TRBV9 and TRBJ1-3; D is perhaps TRBD1 (5 bases). V lost 3 bases to trimming and J lost 4 bases, with 17 bases between them. There are 16 residues in the CDR3. Germline V gene sequence: CDR1 SGDLS, CDR2 YYNGEE.

V gene TRBV25-1 combines with J gene TRBJ1-2; 8 positions match TRBD1. The junction had 8 bases not matched to a gene; V was cut back by 5 bases and J by 6 bases. The CDR3 is made up of 14 amino acids. Germline assignment: CDR1 MGHDK and CDR2 SYGVNS. The CDR3 DNA reads as TGTGCCAGCAGTCTAGGGACAGGTTGGAATGGCTACACCTTC. Encoded protein: CASSLGTGWNGYTF.

This chain joins TRBV6-4 and TRBJ1-1, with a tentative D call TRBD1 (6 bases). Germline V lookup: CDR1 MRHNA, CDR2 SNTAGT. CDR3 size: 14 residues. V lost 6 bases, J lost 1 base, and 12 bases lay in between. CDR3 in amino acids: CASRPGAGNTEAFF. For the CDR3, the DNA is TGTGCCAGCAGACCAGGGGCGGGGAACACTGAAGCTTTCTTT.

The chain couples TRBV5-4 to TRBJ1-2; no reliable D call. Trimming left V 2 bases short and J 7 bases short, with 12 bases between. The CDR3 is made up of 13 amino acids. Looked up from germline, CDR1 is SGHNT and CDR2 is YYREEE (reference sequence). In nucleotides, the CDR3 is TGTGCCAGCAGCTTTCCGAGGGAGGGTGGCTACACCTTC. This translates into CASSFPREGGYTF.